The sequence of this T cell receptor beta chain was determined in a study of long-term antiretroviral therapy in people with HIV. Assay version v3.0 of immunoSEQ was used, and it was run at survey level. Sequencing used immunoSEQ multiplex PCR; TCRdb keeps in-frame clones, though not all of them. This sample carries tens of thousands of clones, roughly four fifths of them seen once, and the ten largest clones take 7.2%. Germline V gives CDR1 LNHDA, CDR2 SQIVND (reference sequence). After removal of 7 bases from V and 0 bases from J, the junction contained 8 bases not matched to a gene. This CDR3 has 16 amino acids.

This clonotype was sampled from a man younger than 45 with HIV. The chain recombines TRBV19 with TRBJ1-1; 10 bases fit TRBD1. Sequences were derived from unsorted PBMCs, sampled 1.5 years after starting antiretroviral therapy. The CDR3 sequence: CASNQGQGPLNTEAFF. Written as DNA, the CDR3 is TGTGCCAGTAACCAGGGACAGGGGCCCTTGAACACTGAAGCTTTCTTT.